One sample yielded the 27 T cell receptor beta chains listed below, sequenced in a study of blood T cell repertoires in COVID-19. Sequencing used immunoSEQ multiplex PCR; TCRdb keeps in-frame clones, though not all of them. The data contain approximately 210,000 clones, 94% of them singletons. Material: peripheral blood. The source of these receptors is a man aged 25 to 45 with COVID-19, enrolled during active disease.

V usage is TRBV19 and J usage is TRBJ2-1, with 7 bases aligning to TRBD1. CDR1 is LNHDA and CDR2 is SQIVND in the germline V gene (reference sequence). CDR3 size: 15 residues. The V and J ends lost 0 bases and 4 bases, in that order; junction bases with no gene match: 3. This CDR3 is CASSIEGGGYNEQFF. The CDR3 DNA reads TGTGCCAGTAGTATAGAAGGGGGCGGATACAATGAGCAGTTCTTC.

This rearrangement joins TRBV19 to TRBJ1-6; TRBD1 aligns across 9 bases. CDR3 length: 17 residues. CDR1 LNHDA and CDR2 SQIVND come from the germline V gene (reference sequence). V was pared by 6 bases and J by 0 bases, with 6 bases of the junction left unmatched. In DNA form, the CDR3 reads TGTGCCAGTAGCCGCGGACAGGGGAGCTCCTATAATTCACCCCTCCACTTT. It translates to CASSRGQGSSYNSPLHF.

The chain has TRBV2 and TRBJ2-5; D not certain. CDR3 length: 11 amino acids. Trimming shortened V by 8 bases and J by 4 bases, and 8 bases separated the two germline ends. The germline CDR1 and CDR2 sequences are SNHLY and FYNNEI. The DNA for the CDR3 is TGTGCCAGCGGCCCAGGAGAGACCCAGTACTTC. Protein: CASGPGETQYF.

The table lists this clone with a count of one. In DNA, the CDR3 is TGTGCCTGGAGTCGCCTAGTGGATGGCTACACCTTC. Protein: CAWSRLVDGYTF. The genes are TRBV30 and TRBJ1-2; D is undetermined. Deletions cut 2 bases from V and 6 bases from J, with 10 bases between. CDR3 length equals 12 residues. Germline CDR1 reads GTSNPN; CDR2 reads SVGIG (reference sequence).

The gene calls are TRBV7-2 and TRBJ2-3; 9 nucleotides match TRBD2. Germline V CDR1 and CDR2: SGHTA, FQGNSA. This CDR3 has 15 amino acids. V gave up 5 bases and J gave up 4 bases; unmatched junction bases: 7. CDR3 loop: CASSRTSDRADTQYF. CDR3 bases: TGTGCCAGCAGCCGGACTAGCGACCGGGCAGATACGCAGTATTTT.

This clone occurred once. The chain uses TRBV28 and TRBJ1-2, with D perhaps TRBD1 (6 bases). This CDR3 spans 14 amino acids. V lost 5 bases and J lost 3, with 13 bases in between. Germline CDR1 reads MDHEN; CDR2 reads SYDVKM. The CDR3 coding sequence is TGTGCCAGCAGTCGGGGACAAATAGACTATGGCTACACCTTC. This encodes CASSRGQIDYGYTF.

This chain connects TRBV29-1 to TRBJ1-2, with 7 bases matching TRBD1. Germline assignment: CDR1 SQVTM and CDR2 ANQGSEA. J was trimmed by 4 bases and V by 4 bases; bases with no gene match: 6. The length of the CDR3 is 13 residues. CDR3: CSVAEGAGYGYTF. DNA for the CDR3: TGCAGCGTTGCGGAGGGGGCGGGCTATGGCTACACCTTC.

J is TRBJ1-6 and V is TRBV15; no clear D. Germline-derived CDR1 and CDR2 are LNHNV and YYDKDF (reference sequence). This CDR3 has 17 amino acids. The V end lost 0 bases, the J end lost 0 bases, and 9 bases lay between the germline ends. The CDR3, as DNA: TGTGCCACCAGCAGAGAGAGAGTAAGCTCCTATAATTCACCCCTCCACTTT. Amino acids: CATSRERVSSYNSPLHF.

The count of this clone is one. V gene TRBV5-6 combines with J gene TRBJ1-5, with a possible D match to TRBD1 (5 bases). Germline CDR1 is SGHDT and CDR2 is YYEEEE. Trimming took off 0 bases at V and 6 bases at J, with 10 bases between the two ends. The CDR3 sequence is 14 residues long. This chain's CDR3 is CASSLGQGGQPQHF. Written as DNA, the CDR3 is TGTGCCAGCAGCTTGGGGCAGGGCGGTCAGCCCCAGCATTTT. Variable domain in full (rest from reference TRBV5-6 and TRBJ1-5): DAGVTQSPTHLIKTRGQQVTLRCSPKSGHDTVSWYQQALGQGPQFIFQYYEEEERQRGNFPDRFSGHQFPNYSSELNVNALLLGDSALYLCASSLGQGGQPQHFGDGTRLSIL.

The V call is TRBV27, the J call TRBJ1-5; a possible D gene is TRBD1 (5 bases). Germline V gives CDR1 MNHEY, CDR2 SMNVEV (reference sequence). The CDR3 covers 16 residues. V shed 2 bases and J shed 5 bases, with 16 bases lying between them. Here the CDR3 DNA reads TGTGCCAGCAGTTTAAGTAGGCGACAGCCGCATCAGCCCCAGCATTTT. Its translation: CASSLSRRQPHQPQHF.

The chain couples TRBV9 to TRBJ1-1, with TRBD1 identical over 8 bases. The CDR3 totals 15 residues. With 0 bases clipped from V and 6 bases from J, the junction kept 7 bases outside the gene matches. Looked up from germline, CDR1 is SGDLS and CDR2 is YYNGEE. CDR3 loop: CASSVDFTGGAEAFF. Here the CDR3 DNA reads TGTGCCAGCAGCGTAGATTTCACAGGGGGTGCTGAAGCTTTCTTT.

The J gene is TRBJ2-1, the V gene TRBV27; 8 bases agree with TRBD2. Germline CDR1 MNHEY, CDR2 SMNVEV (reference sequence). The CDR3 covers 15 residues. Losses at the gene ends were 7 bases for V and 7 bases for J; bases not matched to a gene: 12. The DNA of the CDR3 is TGTGCCAGCATTCTCCGGGGGGGCCTCAATAATGAGCAGTTCTTC. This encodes CASILRGGLNNEQFF.

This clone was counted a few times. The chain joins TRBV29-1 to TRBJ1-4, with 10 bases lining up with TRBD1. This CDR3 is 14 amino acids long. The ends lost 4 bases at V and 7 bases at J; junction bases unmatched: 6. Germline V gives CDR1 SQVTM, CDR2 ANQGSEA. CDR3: CSVGPGTGVEKLFF. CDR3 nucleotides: TGCAGCGTTGGCCCCGGGACAGGGGTTGAAAAACTGTTTTTT. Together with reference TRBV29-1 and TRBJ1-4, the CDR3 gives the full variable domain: SAVISQKPSRDICQRGTSLTIQCQVDSQVTMMFWYRQQPGQSLTLIATANQGSEATYESGFVIDKFPISRPNLTFSTLTVSNMSPEDSSIYLCSVGPGTGVEKLFFGSGTQLSVL.

As DNA, the CDR3 is TGTGCCAGCAGCCAAGGCGGGACAGGGGCGAAGGCTTTCTTT. Amino acids: CASSQGGTGAKAFF. The V and J genes are TRBV3-1 (or the pseudogene TRBV3-2) and TRBJ1-1, with TRBD1 identical over 10 bases. The V gene end was trimmed by 1 base and the J gene end by 11 bases; junction bases not matched to a gene: 7. CDR1 LGHDT and CDR2 YNNKEL come from the germline V gene (reference sequence). This CDR3 comprises 14 residues.

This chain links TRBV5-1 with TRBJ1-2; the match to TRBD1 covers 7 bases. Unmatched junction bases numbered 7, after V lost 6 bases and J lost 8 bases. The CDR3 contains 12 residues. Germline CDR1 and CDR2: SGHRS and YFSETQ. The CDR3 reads CASNEGAGGYTF. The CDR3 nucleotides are TGCGCCAGCAACGAGGGGGCGGGAGGCTACACCTTC.

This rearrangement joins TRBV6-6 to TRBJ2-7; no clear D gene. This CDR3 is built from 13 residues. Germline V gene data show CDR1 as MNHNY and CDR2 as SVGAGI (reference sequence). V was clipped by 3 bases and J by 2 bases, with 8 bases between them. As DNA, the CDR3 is TGTGCCAGCAGTTATGGCGGCCCCTACGAGCAGTACTTC. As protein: CASSYGGPYEQYF.

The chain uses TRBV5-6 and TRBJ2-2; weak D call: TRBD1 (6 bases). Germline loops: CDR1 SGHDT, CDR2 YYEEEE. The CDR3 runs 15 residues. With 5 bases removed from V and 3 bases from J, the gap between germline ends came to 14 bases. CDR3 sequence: CASSLWGLYTGELFF. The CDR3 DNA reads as TGTGCCAGCAGTCTATGGGGGCTGTACACCGGGGAGCTGTTTTTT.

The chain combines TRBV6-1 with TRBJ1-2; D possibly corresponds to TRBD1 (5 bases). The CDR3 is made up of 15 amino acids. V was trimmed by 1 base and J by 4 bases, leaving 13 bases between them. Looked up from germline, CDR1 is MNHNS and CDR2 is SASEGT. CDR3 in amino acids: CASSEGLEGLYGYTF. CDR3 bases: TGTGCCAGCAGTGAAGGGCTAGAGGGACTCTATGGCTACACCTTC.

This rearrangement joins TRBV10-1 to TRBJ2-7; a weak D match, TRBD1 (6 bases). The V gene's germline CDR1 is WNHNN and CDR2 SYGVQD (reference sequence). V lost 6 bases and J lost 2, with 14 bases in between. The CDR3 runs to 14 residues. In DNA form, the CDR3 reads TGCGCCAGCAGGCGGCAGGGGTTTCCCTACGAGCAGTACTTC. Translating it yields CASRRQGFPYEQYF.

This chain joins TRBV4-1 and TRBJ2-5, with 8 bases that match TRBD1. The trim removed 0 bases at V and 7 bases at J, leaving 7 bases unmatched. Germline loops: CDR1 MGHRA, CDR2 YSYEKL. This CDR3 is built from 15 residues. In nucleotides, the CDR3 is TGCGCCAGCAGCCAAGACCAACAGGGGGACGGGACCCAGTACTTC. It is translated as CASSQDQQGDGTQYF.

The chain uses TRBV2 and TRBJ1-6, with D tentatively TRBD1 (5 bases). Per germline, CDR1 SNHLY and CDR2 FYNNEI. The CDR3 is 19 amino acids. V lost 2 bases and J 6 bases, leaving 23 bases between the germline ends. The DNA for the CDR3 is TGTGCCAGCAGTGAATTGCTGCAAAAGCGAGACAGAGGTAATTCACCCCTCCACTTT. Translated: CASSELLQKRDRGNSPLHF.

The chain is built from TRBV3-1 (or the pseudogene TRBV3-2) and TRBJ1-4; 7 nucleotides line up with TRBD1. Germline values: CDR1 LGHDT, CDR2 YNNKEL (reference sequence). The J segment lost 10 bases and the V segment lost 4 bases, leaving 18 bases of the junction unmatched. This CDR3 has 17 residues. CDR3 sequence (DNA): TGTGCCAGCAGCCTCTCCTCTTTCGGGACAGAACCCGTAAAACTGTTTTTT. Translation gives CASSLSSFGTEPVKLFF.

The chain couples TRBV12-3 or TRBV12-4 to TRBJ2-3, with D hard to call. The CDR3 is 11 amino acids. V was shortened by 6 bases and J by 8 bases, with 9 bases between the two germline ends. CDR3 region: CASSSRGTQYF. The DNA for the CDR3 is TGTGCCAGCAGCAGTCGCGGTACGCAGTATTTT.

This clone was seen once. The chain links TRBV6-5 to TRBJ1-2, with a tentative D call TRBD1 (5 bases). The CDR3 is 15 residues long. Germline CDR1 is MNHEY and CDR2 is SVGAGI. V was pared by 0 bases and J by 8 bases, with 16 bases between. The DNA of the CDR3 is TGTGCCAGCAGTTACTCGCTAGGGGTTGGTGACGGCTACACCTTC. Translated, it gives CASSYSLGVGDGYTF.

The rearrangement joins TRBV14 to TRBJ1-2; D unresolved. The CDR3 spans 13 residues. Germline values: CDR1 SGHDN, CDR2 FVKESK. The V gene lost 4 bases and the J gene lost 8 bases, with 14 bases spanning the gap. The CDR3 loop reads CASSPREGRGYTF. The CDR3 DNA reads TGTGCCAGCAGCCCGCGTGAGGGCCGGGGCTACACCTTC. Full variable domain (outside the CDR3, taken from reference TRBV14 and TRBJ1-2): EAGVTQFPSHSVIEKGQTVTLRCDPISGHDNLYWYRRVMGKEIKFLLHFVKESKQDESGMPNNRFLAERTGGTYSTLKVQPAELEDSGVYFCASSPREGRGYTFGSGTRLTVV.

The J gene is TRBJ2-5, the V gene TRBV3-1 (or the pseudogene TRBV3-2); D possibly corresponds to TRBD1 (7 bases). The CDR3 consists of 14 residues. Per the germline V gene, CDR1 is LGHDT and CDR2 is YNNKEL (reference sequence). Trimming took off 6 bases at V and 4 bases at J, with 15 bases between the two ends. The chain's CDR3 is CASSSRRGRETQYF. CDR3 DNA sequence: TGTGCCAGCAGTTCAAGGAGGGGGCGAGAGACCCAGTACTTC.

DNA for the CDR3: TGTGCCAGCAGCTTGTACAGCAGAGTGTCAGATTCACCCCTCCACTTT. Amino acids: CASSLYSRVSDSPLHF. The chain uses TRBV5-6 and TRBJ1-6, with unresolved D. V dropped 1 base and J dropped 8 bases, with 16 bases sitting between them. CDR3 size: 16 residues. The germline V gene has CDR1 SGHDT and CDR2 YYEEEE.